The 25 T cell receptor beta chains given below trace back to one sample, sequenced in a study of response to subunit inactivated influenza vaccine. MiXCR was run by TCRdb on the RT-PCR reads, yielding one entry per CDR3 protein. The sample yields roughly 780,000 distinct CDR3 sequences, approximately 18% seen once. The sample consisted of PBMCs from blood, taken 5 to 6 days after vaccination. The receptors were gathered from a middle-aged man who received an inactivated influenza vaccine.

The chain employs TRBV5-5 and TRBJ2-3, with TRBD2 matching 7 bases. CDR1 and CDR2 from the germline V gene are SGHKS and YYEKEE (reference sequence). There are 16 residues in the CDR3. V trimming: 1 base; J trimming: 5 bases; junction bases outside the gene matches: 10. CDR3 protein: CASSLLIAGVKDTQYF. CDR3 DNA: TGTGCCAGCAGCTTGTTAATCGCGGGGGTGAAAGATACGCAGTATTTT.

A word on this clonotype: A much larger clone is a single base away; this may be a read error. The CDR3 DNA reads TGCGCCAGCAGCCAAGGTGGAAACACCATATATTTT. Protein: CASSQGGNTIYF. This sequence joins TRBV4-1 and TRBJ1-3; D not resolved. Germline assignment: CDR1 MGHRA and CDR2 YSYEKL. The CDR3 has 12 amino acids. Trimming took 1 base from V and 3 from J, leaving 1 base between them.

This clonotype was seen repeatedly, ten times or more. The V and J genes are TRBV10-3 and TRBJ2-1; D might be TRBD1 (6 bases). The CDR3 runs to 16 residues. Deletions cut 0 bases from V and 7 bases from J, with 16 bases between. Per germline, CDR1 ENHRY and CDR2 SYGVKD. This chain's CDR3 is CAISESGARIGNEQFF. CDR3 coding DNA: TGTGCCATCAGTGAGTCGGGGGCTAGGATTGGTAATGAGCAGTTCTTC.

This clonotype was counted only a few times. The rearrangement joins TRBV29-1 to TRBJ2-7; D uncertain. The CDR3 contains 12 residues. The germline CDR1 and CDR2 sequences are SQVTM and ANQGSEA. Trimming stripped 4 bases from V and 3 bases from J, with 10 bases between. CDR3: CSVGVGNYEQYF. The CDR3 DNA sequence: TGCAGCGTTGGAGTAGGGAACTACGAGCAGTACTTC.

This clonotype showed up just a few times. The chain is built from TRBV20-1 and TRBJ2-1; tentatively, D is TRBD2 (5 bases). Between the trimmed V and J ends, which lost 6 bases and 3 bases, there was a span of 24 bases. The germline V gene has CDR1 DFQATT and CDR2 SNEGSKA (reference sequence). This CDR3 is built from 17 residues. Here the CDR3 reads CSALGPPAVVSYNEQFF. CDR3 nucleotides: TGCAGTGCCCTTGGCCCCCCAGCGGTCGTTAGCTACAATGAGCAGTTCTTC.

This clonotype was observed a few times. This sequence joins TRBV7-9 and TRBJ1-2; no clear D. This CDR3 spans 13 amino acids. Trimming stripped 5 bases from V and 5 bases from J, with 12 bases between. From germline, CDR1 is SEHNR and CDR2 FQNEAQ (reference sequence). The CDR3 loop is CASSHGETYGYTF. The CDR3 DNA sequence: TGTGCCAGCAGCCATGGGGAGACTTATGGCTACACCTTC.

The chain uses TRBV6-2 or TRBV6-3 and TRBJ1-2; perhaps TRBD1 as D (6 bases). CDR3 length: 13 residues. Germline CDR1 reads MNHEY; CDR2 reads SVGEGT. With 3 bases removed from V and 5 bases from J, the gap between germline ends came to 10 bases. CDR3 residues: CASSYTGKYGYTF. Written as DNA, the CDR3 is TGTGCCAGCAGTTATACAGGGAAGTATGGCTACACCTTC.

Written as DNA, the CDR3 is TGTGCCAGCAGTTTAAGAACAGTCGGGGAGCTGTTTTTT. This codes for CASSLRTVGELFF. The rearrangement joins TRBV28 to TRBJ2-2; D gene unclear. V dropped 2 bases and J dropped 7 bases, with 8 bases sitting between them. This CDR3 spans 13 amino acids. CDR1 and CDR2 (germline): MDHEN, SYDVKM.

There are a few counts of this clonotype. This chain joins TRBV6-5 and TRBJ2-1; D possibly matches TRBD1 or TRBD2 (5 bases each). CDR3 size: 15 residues. The germline V gene has CDR1 MNHEY and CDR2 SVGAGI. V lost 0 bases and J 2 bases, leaving 8 bases between the germline ends. CDR3 in amino acids: CASSYSGEPYNEQFF. CDR3 DNA sequence: TGTGCCAGCAGTTACTCGGGGGAGCCCTACAATGAGCAGTTCTTC.

The chain combines TRBV28 with TRBJ2-1; the D is unclear. V lost 2 bases to trimming and J lost 2 bases, with 13 bases between them. This CDR3 has 16 residues. Germline V lookup: CDR1 MDHEN, CDR2 SYDVKM. The CDR3, as DNA: TGTGCCAGCAGTTTACGGCTTAGGGTACCCTACAATGAGCAGTTCTTC. Translation gives CASSLRLRVPYNEQFF.

This clonotype was seen more than once but under ten times. This chain links TRBV5-6 with TRBJ2-5, with 9 bases lining up with TRBD1. CDR1 is SGHDT, CDR2 YYEEEE, per germline. This CDR3 spans 14 amino acids. J was trimmed by 6 bases and V by 4 bases; bases with no gene match: 7. This chain's CDR3 is CASSLGQGMKTQYF. The DNA of the CDR3 is TGTGCCAGCAGCCTGGGACAGGGTATGAAGACCCAGTACTTC.

This sequence joins TRBV6-2 or TRBV6-3 and TRBJ1-6, with a possible D match to TRBD1 (5 bases). Per germline, CDR1 MNHEY and CDR2 SVGEGT. Deletions cut 2 bases from V and 1 base from J, with 6 bases between. This CDR3 contains 15 residues. CDR3: CASSYGGSYNSPLHF. The CDR3 DNA reads as TGTGCCAGCAGTTACGGGGGTTCCTATAATTCACCCCTCCACTTT.

The rearrangement links TRBV7-3 to TRBJ2-3; a possible D gene is TRBD2 (5 bases). The CDR3 is made up of 16 amino acids. The germline CDR1 and CDR2 sequences are SGHTA and FQGTGA. Trimming removed 5 bases at V and 5 bases at J, with 20 bases between. The CDR3 region has the DNA TGTGCCAGCAGCAGAGGTGGACCCGGGAATATAGATACGCAGTATTTT. Amino acid sequence: CASSRGGPGNIDTQYF.

A single count supports this clonotype. The chain couples TRBV20-1 to TRBJ2-1; D unresolved. Germline CDR1 and CDR2: DFQATT and SNEGSKA (reference sequence). This CDR3 has 15 amino acids. The germline V and J ends were trimmed by 2 bases and 4 bases, with 15 bases remaining between them. The CDR3: CSARSWTLLYNEQFF. The CDR3 nucleotides are TGCAGTGCTAGAAGTTGGACGCTGCTATACAATGAGCAGTTCTTC.

The chain uses TRBV5-1 and TRBJ2-7; D is possibly TRBD2 (6 bases). The CDR3 consists of 16 residues. V was shortened by 0 bases and J by 2 bases, with 15 bases between the two germline ends. CDR1 is SGHRS, CDR2 YFSETQ, per germline. The CDR3, as DNA: TGCGCCAGCAGCTTGGCCTTGGCGGGGCAAACCTACGAGCAGTACTTC. As protein: CASSLALAGQTYEQYF.

V gene TRBV5-1 combines with J gene TRBJ2-6, with TRBD1 as a possible D gene (5 bases). Deletions cut 4 bases from V and 0 bases from J, with 11 bases between. Germline CDR1 SGHRS, CDR2 YFSETQ. The CDR3 contains 16 residues. CDR3 sequence (DNA): TGCGCCAGCAGCGTACAGGTTAACTCTGGGGCCAACGTCCTGACTTTC. Protein product: CASSVQVNSGANVLTF.

This clonotype was recorded once. The V call is TRBV28, the J call TRBJ2-1, with 7 positions matching TRBD2. V trimming: 3 bases; J trimming: 0 bases; junction bases outside the gene matches: 5. The CDR3 is made up of 16 amino acids. Germline CDR1 reads MDHEN; CDR2 reads SYDVKM. The CDR3 bases are TGTGCCAGCAGTTTTAGCCTAGCGGACTCCTACAATGAGCAGTTCTTC. Translating gives CASSFSLADSYNEQFF.

This clonotype has only a few counts. Germline is not matched at one junction end, which may reflect a read error. The gene calls are TRBV3-1 and TRBJ1-5, with D tentatively TRBD1 (5 bases). The CDR3 totals 12 residues. CDR1 and CDR2 from the germline V gene are LGHDT and YNNKEL (reference sequence). The CDR3: CASGQGGQPQHF. The CDR3, as DNA: TGTGCCAGCGGCCAGGGTGGACAGCCCCAGCATTTT.

This clonotype was seen a few times. This chain joins TRBV9 and TRBJ2-3; D perhaps matches TRBD1 (5 bases). Trimming took 5 bases from V and 5 from J, leaving 18 bases between them. The CDR3 length is 15 residues. Germline loops: CDR1 SGDLS, CDR2 YYNGEE. In DNA form, the CDR3 reads TGTGCCAGCAGACCTGACAGCTCCCCATTAGATACGCAGTATTTT. Its protein product is CASRPDSSPLDTQYF. The full variable domain, in which reference TRBV9 and TRBJ2-3 provide the parts outside the CDR3, is DSGVTQTPKHLITATGQRVTLRCSPRSGDLSVYWYQQSLDQGLQFLIQYYNGEERAKGNILERFSAQQFPDLHSELNLSSLELGDSALYFCASRPDSSPLDTQYFGPGTRLTVL.

This chain uses TRBV5-1 with TRBJ2-4, with D tentatively TRBD1 (6 bases). The CDR3 is 14 amino acids. The germline V gene has CDR1 SGHRS and CDR2 YFSETQ. The V and J ends lost 5 bases and 9 bases respectively, with 18 bases between them. The CDR3 region is CASSLGPQGGIQYF. In DNA form, the CDR3 reads TGCGCCAGCAGTCTGGGGCCCCAAGGGGGCATTCAGTACTTC. Full variable domain (remainder filled in from reference TRBV5-1 and TRBJ2-4): KAGVTQTPRYLIKTRGQQVTLSCSPISGHRSVSWYQQTPGQGLQFLFEYFSETQRNKGNFPGRFSGRQFSNSRSEMNVSTLELGDSALYLCASSLGPQGGIQYFGAGTRLSVL.

In this sample, this clonotype turned up many times. V usage is TRBV9 and J usage is TRBJ2-5; a possible D gene is TRBD1 (6 bases). The germline gives CDR1 SGDLS, CDR2 YYNGEE. With 4 bases removed from V and 5 bases from J, the gap between germline ends came to 15 bases. This CDR3 comprises 14 residues. CDR3 in amino acids: CASSQGLSLETQYF. As DNA, the CDR3 is TGTGCCAGCAGCCAGGGGCTGTCATTGGAGACCCAGTACTTC.

There are a few counts of this clonotype. The chain couples TRBV7-2 to TRBJ2-2; D is unclear. This CDR3 comprises 15 residues. CDR1 and CDR2 (germline): SGHTA, FQGNSA. The V end was cut by 1 base, the J end by 7 bases, with 13 bases between. CDR3 protein: CASSLVRTSIGELFF. CDR3 in DNA: TGTGCCAGCAGCTTAGTGAGGACGTCAATCGGGGAGCTGTTTTTT.

Only a few counts were recorded for this clonotype. This chain uses TRBV6-1 with TRBJ1-2; D not resolved. Deletions cut 4 bases from V and 4 bases from J, with 10 bases between. The CDR3 is made up of 13 amino acids. Germline-derived CDR1 and CDR2 are MNHNS and SASEGT. Written as DNA, the CDR3 is TGTGCCAGCAGTGTAATGGGCCTCTATGGCTACACCTTC. Translation: CASSVMGLYGYTF.

This clonotype occurred once. The V call is TRBV11-1, the J call TRBJ1-2; D uncertain. With 5 bases removed from V and 8 bases from J, the gap between germline ends came to 18 bases. The CDR3 extends over 14 amino acids. CDR1 and CDR2 from the germline V gene are SGHAT and FQDESV (reference sequence). Here the CDR3 reads CASSLTTPPVGYTF. In DNA, the CDR3 is TGTGCCAGCAGCCTAACGACGCCGCCTGTCGGCTACACCTTC.

V gene TRBV20-1 combines with J gene TRBJ2-7; D remains unclear. CDR3 size: 15 residues. V lost 5 bases and J lost 0, with 17 bases in between. In germline, CDR1 is DFQATT, CDR2 SNEGSKA (reference sequence). In DNA form, the CDR3 reads TGCAGTGCTCGCAGAGTCGGCAGGAGCTCCTACGAGCAGTACTTC. Translation gives CSARRVGRSSYEQYF.